This T cell receptor (beta chain) comes out of a study of CD8 T cells in ankylosing spondylitis. About this clonotype itself: Antigen specificity is unknown.

TCRdb called the 5' RACE reads again in MiXCR, with one record for every CDR3 protein. Here the sample spans 340,000 or so distinct CDR3 sequences, 14% to 15% being singletons. The CDR3 runs to 15 residues. J lost 8 bases, V lost 5 bases, and 12 bases had no gene match. In germline, CDR1 is LGHDT, CDR2 YNNKEL (reference sequence). Findings and limits, study-wide: Within ankylosing spondylitis blood, a TCR beta motif made up of seven to nine highly homologous variants appeared to be characteristic.

This sequence joins TRBV3-1 and TRBJ2-1; 7 bases agree with TRBD2. Source material: blood, either unsorted or a sorted T cell fraction (not recorded which). The clonotype was recovered from a male donor with ankylosing spondylitis or in good health (not recorded which). CDR3 coding DNA: TGTGCCAGCAGCGGGGTGAGCGGGGATGGGGATGAGCAGTTCTTC. It encodes CASSGVSGDGDEQFF.